Listed here is a single TCR beta chain. What it binds is not known. This entry comes from a study of T cell responses to AZD1222 COVID-19 vaccine. About the study: Pooled together were second doses at about 4 or about 12 weeks. Broader study findings: Of spike-specific TCRs, nearly half reportedly target regions left unmutated in variants. The span of vaccine-associated CD4 TCRs extended across spike, with dominance at 160-218 and 743-854.

Repertoires were generated with immunoSEQ multiplex PCR, while TCRdb's copy carries only in-frame clones and drops some. This sample yields fewer than 120,000 clones, of which around 82% are seen a single time; less than 5% belongs to the top ten. V lost 5 bases to trimming and J lost 7 bases; unmatched junction nucleotides: 6. This CDR3 spans 14 amino acids. Per the germline V gene, CDR1 is SEHNR and CDR2 is FQNEAQ (reference sequence). The chain joins TRBV7-9 to TRBJ1-4, with 8 bases matching TRBD1. This TCR came from an adult in good health. The sequencing here drew on peripheral blood, taken on day 0 of AZD1222 vaccination. The chain's CDR3 is CASSLGQGGEKLFF. The CDR3 nucleotides are TGTGCCAGCAGCCTAGGACAGGGAGGTGAAAAACTGTTTTTT.